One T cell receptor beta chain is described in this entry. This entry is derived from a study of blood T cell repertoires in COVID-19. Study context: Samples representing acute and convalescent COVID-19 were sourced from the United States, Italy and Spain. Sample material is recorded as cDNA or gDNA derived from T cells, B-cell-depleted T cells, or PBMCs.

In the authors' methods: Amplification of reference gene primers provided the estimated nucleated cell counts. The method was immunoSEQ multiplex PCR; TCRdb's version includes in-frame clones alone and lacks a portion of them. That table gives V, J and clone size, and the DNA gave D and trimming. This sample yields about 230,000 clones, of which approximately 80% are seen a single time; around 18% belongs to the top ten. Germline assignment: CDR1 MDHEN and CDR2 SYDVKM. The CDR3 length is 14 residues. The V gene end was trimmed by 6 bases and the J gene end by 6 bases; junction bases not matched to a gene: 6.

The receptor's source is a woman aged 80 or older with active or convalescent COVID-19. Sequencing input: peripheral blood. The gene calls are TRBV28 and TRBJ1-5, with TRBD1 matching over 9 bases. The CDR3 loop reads CASRDGTGSQPQHF. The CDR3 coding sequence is TGTGCCAGCAGGGACGGGACAGGGTCTCAGCCCCAGCATTTT.